Each of the 3 T cell receptor beta chains below was sequenced from the same sample in a study of blood T cells in healthy people across ages. With a J-beta primer mix and a sample-barcoded 5' primer, a second PCR ran about 7 to 12 cycles. MiXCR was run by TCRdb on the 5' RACE reads, yielding one entry per CDR3 protein. The profile shows about 1.5 million distinct CDR3 sequences, 40% to 50% of them singletons. Material for sequencing was blood. These receptors all come from a woman between 18 and 30 years old in good health.

In DNA, the CDR3 is TGTGCCAGCAGGTTGAACAGGGGAAACACTGAAGCTTTCTTT. Amino acid sequence: CASRLNRGNTEAFF. The genes are TRBV25-1 and TRBJ1-1, with 7 bases matching TRBD1. The V segment lost 6 bases and the J segment 2 bases; nucleotides outside the gene matches: 6. This CDR3 is 14 amino acids long. Germline values: CDR1 MGHDK, CDR2 SYGVNS.

The V gene is TRBV20-1, the J gene TRBJ2-5; D is perhaps TRBD1 or TRBD2 (5 bases each). The CDR3 is made up of 15 amino acids. Germline CDR1 and CDR2: DFQATT and SNEGSKA (reference sequence). Trimming shortened V by 0 bases and J by 1 base, and 12 bases separated the two germline ends. CDR3 amino acids: CSARDQGAIQETQYF. CDR3 coding DNA: TGCAGTGCTAGAGATCAGGGAGCGATCCAAGAGACCCAGTACTTC.

This clonotype was seen more than once but under ten times. The rearrangement uses TRBV3-1 and TRBJ1-2; D unresolved. V was shortened by 0 bases and J by 0 bases, with 8 bases between the two germline ends. The CDR3 is 15 residues long. CDR1 is LGHDT and CDR2 is YNNKEL in the germline V gene (reference sequence). The CDR3 DNA follows: TGTGCCAGCAGCCAAGAAGGGATTGCTAACTATGGCTACACCTTC. This codes for CASSQEGIANYGYTF.